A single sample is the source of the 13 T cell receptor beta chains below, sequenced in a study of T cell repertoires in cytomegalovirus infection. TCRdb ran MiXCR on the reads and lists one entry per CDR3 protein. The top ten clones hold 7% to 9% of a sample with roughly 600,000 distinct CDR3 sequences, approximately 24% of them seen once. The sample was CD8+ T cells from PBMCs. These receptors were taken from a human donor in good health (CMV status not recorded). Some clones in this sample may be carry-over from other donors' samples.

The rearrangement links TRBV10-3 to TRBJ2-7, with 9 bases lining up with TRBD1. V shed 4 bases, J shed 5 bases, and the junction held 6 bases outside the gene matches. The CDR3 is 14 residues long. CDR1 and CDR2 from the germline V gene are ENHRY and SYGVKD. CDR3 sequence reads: CAISVRQGEDEQYF. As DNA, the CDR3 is TGTGCCATCAGTGTTCGACAGGGGGAGGACGAGCAGTACTTC.

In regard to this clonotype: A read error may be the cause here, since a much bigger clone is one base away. CDR3 loop: CANSYSNAPYEQYF. The CDR3 region has the DNA TGTGCCAACAGTTACTCGAACGCTCCCTACGAGCAGTACTTC. The chain combines TRBV6-8 with TRBJ2-7; D not certain. Germline CDR1 and CDR2: MNHGY and SAAAGT. The CDR3 is made up of 14 amino acids.

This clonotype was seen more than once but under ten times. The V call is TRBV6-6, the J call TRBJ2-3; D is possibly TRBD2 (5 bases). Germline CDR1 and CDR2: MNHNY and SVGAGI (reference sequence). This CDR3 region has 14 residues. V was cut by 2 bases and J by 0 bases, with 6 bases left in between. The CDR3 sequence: CASSYTRSTDTQYF. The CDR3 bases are TGTGCCAGCAGTTACACTAGAAGCACAGATACGCAGTATTTT.

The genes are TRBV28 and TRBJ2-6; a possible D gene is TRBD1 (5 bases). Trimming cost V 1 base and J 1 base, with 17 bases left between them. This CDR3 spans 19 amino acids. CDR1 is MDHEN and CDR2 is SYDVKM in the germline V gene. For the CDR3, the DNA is TGTGCCAGCAGTTTATATCCGAGACAGCTACTTTCTGGGGCCAACGTCCTGACTTTC. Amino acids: CASSLYPRQLLSGANVLTF.

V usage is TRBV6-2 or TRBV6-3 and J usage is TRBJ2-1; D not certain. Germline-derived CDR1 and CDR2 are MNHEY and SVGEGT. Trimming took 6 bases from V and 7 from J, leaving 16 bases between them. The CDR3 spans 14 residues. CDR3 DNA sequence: TGTGCCAGCAGCTACCTGGGTCCTCCGAATGAGCAGTTCTTC. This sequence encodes CASSYLGPPNEQFF.

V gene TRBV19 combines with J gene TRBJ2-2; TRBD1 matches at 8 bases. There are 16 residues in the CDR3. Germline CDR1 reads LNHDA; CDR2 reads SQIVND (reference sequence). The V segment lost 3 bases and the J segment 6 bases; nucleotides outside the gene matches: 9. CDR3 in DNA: TGTGCCAGTAGTATCTATTGGACAGGGAGACCCGGGGAGCTGTTTTTT. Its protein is CASSIYWTGRPGELFF. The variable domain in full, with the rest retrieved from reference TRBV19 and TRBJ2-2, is DGGITQSPKYLFRKEGQNVTLSCEQNLNHDAMYWYRQDPGQGLRLIYYSQIVNDFQKGDIAEGYSVSREKKESFPLTVTSAQKNPTAFYLCASSIYWTGRPGELFFGEGSRLTVL.

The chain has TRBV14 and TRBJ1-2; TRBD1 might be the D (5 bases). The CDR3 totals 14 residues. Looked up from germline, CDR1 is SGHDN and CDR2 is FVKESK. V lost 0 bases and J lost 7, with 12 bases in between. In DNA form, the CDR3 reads TGTGCCAGCAGCCAAGATCGTTGGGGGAGTGGCTACACCTTC. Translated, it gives CASSQDRWGSGYTF.

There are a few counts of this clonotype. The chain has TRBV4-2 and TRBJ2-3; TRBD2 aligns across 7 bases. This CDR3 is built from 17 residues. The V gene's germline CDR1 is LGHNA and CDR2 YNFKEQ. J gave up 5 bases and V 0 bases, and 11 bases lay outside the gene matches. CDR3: CASSQDRAGRREDTQYF. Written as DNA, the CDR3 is TGTGCCAGCAGCCAAGATCGAGCGGGGAGGAGGGAAGATACGCAGTATTTT.

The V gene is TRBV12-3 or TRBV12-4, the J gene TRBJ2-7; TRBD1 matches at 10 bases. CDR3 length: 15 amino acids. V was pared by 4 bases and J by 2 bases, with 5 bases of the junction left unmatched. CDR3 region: CASSSMGTGAYEQYF. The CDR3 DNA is TGTGCCAGCAGTTCGATGGGGACAGGGGCCTACGAGCAGTACTTC.

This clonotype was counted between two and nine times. The CDR3 nucleotides read TGTGCCAGCAGCCCGAGGGACAGGGGGCCCAATTCACCCCTCCACTTT. This encodes CASSPRDRGPNSPLHF. The chain joins TRBV7-9 to TRBJ1-6; 12 nucleotides line up with TRBD1. This CDR3 is 16 amino acids long. After removal of 5 bases from V and 7 bases from J, the junction contained 6 bases not matched to a gene. Per germline, CDR1 SEHNR and CDR2 FQNEAQ (reference sequence).

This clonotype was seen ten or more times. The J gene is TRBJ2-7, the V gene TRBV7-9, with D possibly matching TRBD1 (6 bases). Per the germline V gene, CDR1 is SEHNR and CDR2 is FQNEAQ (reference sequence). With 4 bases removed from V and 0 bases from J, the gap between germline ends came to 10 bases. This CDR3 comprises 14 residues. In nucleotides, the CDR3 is TGTGCCAGCAGCTCTAGGGACAACTCCTACGAGCAGTACTTC. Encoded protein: CASSSRDNSYEQYF.

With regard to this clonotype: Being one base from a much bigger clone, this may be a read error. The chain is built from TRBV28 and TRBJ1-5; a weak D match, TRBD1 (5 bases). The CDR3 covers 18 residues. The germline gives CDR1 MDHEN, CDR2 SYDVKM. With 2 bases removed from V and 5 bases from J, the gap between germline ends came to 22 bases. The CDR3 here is CASSLRVVGTARDQPQHF. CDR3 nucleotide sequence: TGTGCCAGCAGTTTACGTGTGGTAGGGACCGCCCGGGATCAGCCCCAGCATTTT.

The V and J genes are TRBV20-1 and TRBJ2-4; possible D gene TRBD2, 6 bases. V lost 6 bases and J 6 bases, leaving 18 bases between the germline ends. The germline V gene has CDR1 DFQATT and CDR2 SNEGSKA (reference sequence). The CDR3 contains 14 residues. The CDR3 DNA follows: TGCAGTGCCCCACTAGCCGGGGAAACAAACATTCAGTACTTC. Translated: CSAPLAGETNIQYF.